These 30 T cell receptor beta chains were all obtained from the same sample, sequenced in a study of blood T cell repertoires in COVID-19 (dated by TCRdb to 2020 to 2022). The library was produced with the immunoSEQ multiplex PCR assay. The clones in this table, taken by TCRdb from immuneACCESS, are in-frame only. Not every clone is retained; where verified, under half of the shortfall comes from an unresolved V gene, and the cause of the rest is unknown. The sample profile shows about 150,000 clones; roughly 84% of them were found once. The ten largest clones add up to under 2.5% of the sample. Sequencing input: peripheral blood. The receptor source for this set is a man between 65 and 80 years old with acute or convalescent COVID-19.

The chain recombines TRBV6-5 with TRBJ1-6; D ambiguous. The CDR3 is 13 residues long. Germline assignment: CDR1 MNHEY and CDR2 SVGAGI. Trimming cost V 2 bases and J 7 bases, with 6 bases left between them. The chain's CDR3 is CASSYIENSPLHF. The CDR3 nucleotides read TGTGCCAGCAGTTACATAGAGAATTCACCCCTCCACTTT.

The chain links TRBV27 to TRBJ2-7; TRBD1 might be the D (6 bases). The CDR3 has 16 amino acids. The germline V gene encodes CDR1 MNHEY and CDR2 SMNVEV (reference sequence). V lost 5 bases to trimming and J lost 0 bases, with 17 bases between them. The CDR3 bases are TGTGCCAGCAGTCCACACGACAGGCCGAGCTCCTACGAGCAGTACTTC. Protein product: CASSPHDRPSSYEQYF.

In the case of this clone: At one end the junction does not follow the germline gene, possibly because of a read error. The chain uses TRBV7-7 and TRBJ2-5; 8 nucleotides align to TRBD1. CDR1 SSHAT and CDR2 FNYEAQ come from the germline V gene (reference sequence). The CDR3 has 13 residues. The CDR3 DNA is TGTGCTAGCAGCCCGACAGGGGAGGCGAGCCAGTACTTC. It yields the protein CASSPTGEASQYF. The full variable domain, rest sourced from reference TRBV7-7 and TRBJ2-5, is GAGVSQSPRYKVTKRGQDVTLRCDPISSHATLYWYQQALGQGPEFLTYFNYEAQPDKSGLPSDRFSAERPEGSISTLTIQRTEQRDSAMYRCASSPTGEASQYFGPGTRLLVL.

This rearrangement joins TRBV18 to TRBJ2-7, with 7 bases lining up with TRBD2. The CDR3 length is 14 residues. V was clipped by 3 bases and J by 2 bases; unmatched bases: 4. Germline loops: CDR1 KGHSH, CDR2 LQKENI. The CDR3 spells CASSPREGAYEQYF. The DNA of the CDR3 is TGTGCCAGCTCACCCAGGGAGGGTGCCTACGAGCAGTACTTC.

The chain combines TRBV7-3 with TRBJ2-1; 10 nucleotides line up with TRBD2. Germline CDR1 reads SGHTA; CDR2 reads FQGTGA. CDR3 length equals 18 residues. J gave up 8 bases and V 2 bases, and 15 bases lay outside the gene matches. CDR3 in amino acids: CASSLLGLAETGEDEQFF. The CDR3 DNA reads TGTGCCAGCAGCTTATTAGGACTAGCGGAAACAGGGGAGGATGAGCAGTTCTTC.

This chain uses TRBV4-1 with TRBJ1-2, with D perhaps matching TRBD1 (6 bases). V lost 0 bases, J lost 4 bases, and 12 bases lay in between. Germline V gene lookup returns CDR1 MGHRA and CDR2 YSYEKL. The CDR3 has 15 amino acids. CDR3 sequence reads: CASSQDLGAGYGYTF. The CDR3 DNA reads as TGCGCCAGCAGCCAAGATCTGGGGGCTGGCTATGGCTACACCTTC.

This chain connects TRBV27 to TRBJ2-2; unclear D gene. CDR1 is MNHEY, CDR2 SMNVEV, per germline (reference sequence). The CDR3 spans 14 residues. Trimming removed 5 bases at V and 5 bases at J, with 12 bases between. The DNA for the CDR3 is TGTGCCAGCAGTCCAACACGAAAAACCGGGGAGCTGTTTTTT. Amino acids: CASSPTRKTGELFF.

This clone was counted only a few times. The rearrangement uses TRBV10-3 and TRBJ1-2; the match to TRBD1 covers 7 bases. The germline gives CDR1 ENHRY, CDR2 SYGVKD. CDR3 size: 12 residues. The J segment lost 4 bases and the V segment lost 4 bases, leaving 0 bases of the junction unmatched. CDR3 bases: TGTGCCATCAGTGCAGGGGGCTATGGCTACACCTTC. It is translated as CAISAGGYGYTF.

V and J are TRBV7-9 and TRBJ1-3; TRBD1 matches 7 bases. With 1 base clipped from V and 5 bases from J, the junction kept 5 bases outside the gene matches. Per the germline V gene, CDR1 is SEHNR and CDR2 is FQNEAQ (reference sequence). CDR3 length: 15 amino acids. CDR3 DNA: TGTGCCAGCAGCTTAGTTTCGACAGGGAGAAACACCATATATTTT. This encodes CASSLVSTGRNTIYF. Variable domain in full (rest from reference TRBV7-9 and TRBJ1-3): DTGVSQNPRHKITKRGQNVTFRCDPISEHNRLYWYRQTLGQGPEFLTYFQNEAQLEKSRLLSDRFSAERPKGSFSTLEIQRTEQGDSAMYLCASSLVSTGRNTIYFGEGSWLTVV.

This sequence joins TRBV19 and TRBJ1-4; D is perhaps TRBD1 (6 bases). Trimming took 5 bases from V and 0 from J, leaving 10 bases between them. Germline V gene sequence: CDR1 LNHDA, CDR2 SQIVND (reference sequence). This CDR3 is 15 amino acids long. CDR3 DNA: TGTGCCAGTAGTCGAAACAGGGCAACTAATGAAAAACTGTTTTTT. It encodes CASSRNRATNEKLFF.

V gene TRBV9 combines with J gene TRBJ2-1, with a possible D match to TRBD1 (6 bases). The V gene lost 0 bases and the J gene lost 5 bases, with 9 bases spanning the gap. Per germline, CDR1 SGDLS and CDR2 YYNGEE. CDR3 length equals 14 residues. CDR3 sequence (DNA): TGTGCCAGCAGCGTAGCTTGGACAGACAATGAGCAGTTCTTC. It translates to CASSVAWTDNEQFF.

DNA of the CDR3: TGTGCCAGCAGCAAAGGACAGCACACAGATACGCAGTATTTT. Amino acid sequence: CASSKGQHTDTQYF. This chain links TRBV7-2 with TRBJ2-3; D is possibly TRBD1 (6 bases). The length of the CDR3 is 14 residues. Between the trimmed V and J ends, which lost 5 bases and 2 bases, there was a span of 11 bases. Germline V gene data show CDR1 as SGHTA and CDR2 as FQGNSA.

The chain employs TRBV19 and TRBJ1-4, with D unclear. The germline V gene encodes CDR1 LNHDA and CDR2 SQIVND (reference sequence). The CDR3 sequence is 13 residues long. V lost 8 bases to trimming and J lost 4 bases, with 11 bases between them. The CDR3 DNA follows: TGTGCCAGTGGAGGGCAGGTTAATGAAAAACTGTTTTTT. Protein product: CASGGQVNEKLFF.

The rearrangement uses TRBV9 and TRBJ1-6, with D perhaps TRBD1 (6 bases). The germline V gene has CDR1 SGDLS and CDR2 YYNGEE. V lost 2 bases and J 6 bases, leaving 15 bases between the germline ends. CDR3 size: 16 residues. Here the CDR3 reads CASSVPRGGGNSPLHF. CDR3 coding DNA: TGTGCCAGCAGCGTCCCTCGGGGGGGCGGTAATTCACCCCTCCACTTT.

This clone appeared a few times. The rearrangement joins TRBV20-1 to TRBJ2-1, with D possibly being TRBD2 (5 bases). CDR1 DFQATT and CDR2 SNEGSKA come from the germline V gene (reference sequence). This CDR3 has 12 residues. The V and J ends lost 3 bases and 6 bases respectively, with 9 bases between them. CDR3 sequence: CSASSGSNEQFF. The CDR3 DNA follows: TGCAGTGCTAGTTCGGGGAGCAATGAGCAGTTCTTC.

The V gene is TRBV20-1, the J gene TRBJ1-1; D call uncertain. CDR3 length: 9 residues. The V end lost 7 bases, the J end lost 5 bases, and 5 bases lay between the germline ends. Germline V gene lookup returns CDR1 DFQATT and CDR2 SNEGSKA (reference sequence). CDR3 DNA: TGCAGTGTTTTAACTGAAGCTTTCTTT. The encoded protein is CSVLTEAFF.

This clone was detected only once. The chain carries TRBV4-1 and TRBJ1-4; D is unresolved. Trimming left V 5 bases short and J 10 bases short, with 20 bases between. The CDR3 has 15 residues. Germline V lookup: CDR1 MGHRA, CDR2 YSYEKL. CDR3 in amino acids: CASSSQGNGPGKLFF. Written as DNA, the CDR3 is TGCGCCAGCAGCAGTCAAGGTAACGGCCCGGGAAAACTGTTTTTT.

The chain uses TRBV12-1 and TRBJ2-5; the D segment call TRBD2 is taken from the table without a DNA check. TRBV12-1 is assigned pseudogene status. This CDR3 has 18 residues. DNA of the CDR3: TGTGCCAGCACCAATCACCGCCGGTTACTAGCGGGGGAAGAGACCCAGTACTTC. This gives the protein CASTNHRRLLAGEETQYF.

The DNA of the CDR3 is TGTGCCAGCAGCCCACGGGACAGGGTTAGGTACGAGCAGTACTTC. This gives the protein CASSPRDRVRYEQYF. The chain employs TRBV21-1 and TRBJ2-7; TRBD1, as called in the table, went unchecked against the DNA. TRBV21-1 has pseudogene status. This CDR3 comprises 15 residues.

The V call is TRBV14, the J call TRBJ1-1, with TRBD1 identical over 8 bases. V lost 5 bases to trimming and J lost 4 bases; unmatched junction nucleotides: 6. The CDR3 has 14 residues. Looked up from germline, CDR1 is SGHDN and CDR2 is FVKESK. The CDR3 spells CASSFDRGITEAFF. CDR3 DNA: TGTGCCAGCAGCTTCGACAGGGGAATCACTGAAGCTTTCTTT.

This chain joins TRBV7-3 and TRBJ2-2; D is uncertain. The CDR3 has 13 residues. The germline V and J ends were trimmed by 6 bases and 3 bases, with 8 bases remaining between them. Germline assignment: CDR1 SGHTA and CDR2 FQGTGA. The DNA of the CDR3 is TGTGCCAGCAGTTCCGTGTACACCGGGGAGCTGTTTTTT. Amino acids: CASSSVYTGELFF.

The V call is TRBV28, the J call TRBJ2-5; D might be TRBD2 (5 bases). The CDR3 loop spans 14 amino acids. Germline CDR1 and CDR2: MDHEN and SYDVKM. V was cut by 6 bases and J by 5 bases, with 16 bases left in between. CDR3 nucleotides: TGTGCCAGCAGCTTCGGCCTACTAGGTGAGACCCAGTACTTC. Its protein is CASSFGLLGETQYF.

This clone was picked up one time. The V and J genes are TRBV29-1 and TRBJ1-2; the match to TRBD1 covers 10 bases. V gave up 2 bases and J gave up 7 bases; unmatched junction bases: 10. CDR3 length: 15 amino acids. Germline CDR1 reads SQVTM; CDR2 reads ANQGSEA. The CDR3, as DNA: TGCAGCGTTGAACGTTCGGGACAGGGGCGGGGTGGCTACACCTTC. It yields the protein CSVERSGQGRGGYTF.

The CDR3 protein is CASTLESGFYEAFF. The CDR3 coding sequence is TGTGCCAGCACCCTCGAGAGCGGTTTCTACGAAGCTTTCTTT. The chain combines TRBV2 with TRBJ1-1; unclear D gene. CDR1 SNHLY and CDR2 FYNNEI come from the germline V gene. The V and J ends lost 7 bases and 8 bases respectively, with 20 bases between them. CDR3 length equals 14 residues.

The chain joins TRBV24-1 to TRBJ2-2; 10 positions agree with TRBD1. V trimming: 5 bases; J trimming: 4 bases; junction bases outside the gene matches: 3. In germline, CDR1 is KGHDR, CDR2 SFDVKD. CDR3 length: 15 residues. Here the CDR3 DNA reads TGTGCCACCAGTGGGGACAGGGGACGCACCGGGGAGCTGTTTTTT. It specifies CATSGDRGRTGELFF.

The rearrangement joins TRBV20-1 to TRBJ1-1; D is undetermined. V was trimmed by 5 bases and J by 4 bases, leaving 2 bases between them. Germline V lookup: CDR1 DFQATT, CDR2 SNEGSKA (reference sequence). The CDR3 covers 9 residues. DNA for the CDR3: TGCAGTGCTCGCACTGAAGCTTTCTTT. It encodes CSARTEAFF.

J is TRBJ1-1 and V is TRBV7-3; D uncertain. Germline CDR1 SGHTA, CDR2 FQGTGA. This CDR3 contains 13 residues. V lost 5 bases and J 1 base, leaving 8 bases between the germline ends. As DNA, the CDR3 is TGTGCCAGCAGCGCCCAGGCGAACACTGAAGCTTTCTTT. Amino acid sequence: CASSAQANTEAFF.

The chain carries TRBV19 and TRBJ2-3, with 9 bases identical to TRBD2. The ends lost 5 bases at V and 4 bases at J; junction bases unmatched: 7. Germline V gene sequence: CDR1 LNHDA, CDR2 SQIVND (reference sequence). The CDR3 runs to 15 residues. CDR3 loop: CASSVGGGAADTQYF. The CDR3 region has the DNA TGTGCCAGTAGTGTGGGCGGGGGGGCGGCAGATACGCAGTATTTT.

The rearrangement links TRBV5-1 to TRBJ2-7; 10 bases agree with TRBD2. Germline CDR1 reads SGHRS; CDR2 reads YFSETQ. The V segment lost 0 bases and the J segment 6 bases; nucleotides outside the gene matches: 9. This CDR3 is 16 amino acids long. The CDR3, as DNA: TGCGCCAGCAGCTTGGCTCCACTAGCGGGGTCTGGCGAGCAGTACTTC. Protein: CASSLAPLAGSGEQYF.

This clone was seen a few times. The CDR3 DNA is TGTGCCAGCAGCTTTCAAACAGGGTTCACCGGGGAGCTGTTTTTT. It yields the protein CASSFQTGFTGELFF. The rearrangement links TRBV5-6 to TRBJ2-2, with a tentative D call TRBD1 (6 bases). V lost 2 bases to trimming and J lost 4 bases, with 12 bases between them. Germline assignment: CDR1 SGHDT and CDR2 YYEEEE. The CDR3 has 15 amino acids.